This T cell receptor (beta chain) came from a study of monozygotic twins with inflammatory bowel disease. Study-wide findings and caveats: Patient repertoire variability may have increased through differing immunosuppressive treatments.

With regard to this clonotype: The antigen remains undetermined.

CDR3 length equals 14 residues. From germline, CDR1 is SGHTS and CDR2 YDEGEE. In preparing each TCR library, 3500 ng of total RNA was used. TCRdb re-called the 5' RACE reads, yielding one record per CDR3 amino acid sequence without DNA. This sample contains approximately 400,000 distinct CDR3 sequences. The source of this sequence is a human donor with ulcerative colitis or Crohn's disease, or a healthy co-twin of an affected twin (not recorded which). The V call is TRBV5-8, the J call TRBJ1-4; as DNA is missing, the TRBD1 call by TCRdb cannot be tested. Sequencing was carried out using blood. The CDR3 region is CASSPEAGSEKLFF.